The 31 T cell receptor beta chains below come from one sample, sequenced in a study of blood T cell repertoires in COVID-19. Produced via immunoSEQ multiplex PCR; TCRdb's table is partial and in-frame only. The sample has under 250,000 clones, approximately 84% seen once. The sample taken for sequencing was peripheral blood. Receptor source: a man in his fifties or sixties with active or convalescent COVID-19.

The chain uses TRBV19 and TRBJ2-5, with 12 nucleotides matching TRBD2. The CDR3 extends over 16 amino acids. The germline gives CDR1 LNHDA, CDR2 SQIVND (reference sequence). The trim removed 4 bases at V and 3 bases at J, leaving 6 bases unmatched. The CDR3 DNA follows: TGTGCCAGTAGTACCAACGGACTAGCGGGGAAAGAGACCCAGTACTTC. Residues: CASSTNGLAGKETQYF.

The CDR3 nucleotides read TGTGCCAGCAGCTCTAGCGGGAAGGGGGCATGGGAGACCCAGTACTTC. It codes for CASSSSGKGAWETQYF. This chain joins TRBV7-9 and TRBJ2-5, with 9 bases that match TRBD2. CDR3 length: 16 residues. The V gene end was trimmed by 4 bases and the J gene end by 5 bases; junction bases not matched to a gene: 11. Germline-derived CDR1 and CDR2 are SEHNR and FQNEAQ (reference sequence).

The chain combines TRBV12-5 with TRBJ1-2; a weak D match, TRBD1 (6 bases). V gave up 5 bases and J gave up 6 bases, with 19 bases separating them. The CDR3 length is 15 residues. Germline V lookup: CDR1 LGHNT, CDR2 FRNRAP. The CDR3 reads CASGVGLPGTNGYTF. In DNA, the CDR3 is TGTGCTAGTGGTGTGGGCCTCCCCGGGACAAATGGCTACACCTTC.

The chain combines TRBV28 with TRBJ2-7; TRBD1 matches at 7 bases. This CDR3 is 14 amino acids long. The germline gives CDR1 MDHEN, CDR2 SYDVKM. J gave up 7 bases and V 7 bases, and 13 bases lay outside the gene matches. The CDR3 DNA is TGTGCCAGCAATCCCGGCCTACAGGGGTGGGAGCAGTACTTC. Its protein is CASNPGLQGWEQYF.

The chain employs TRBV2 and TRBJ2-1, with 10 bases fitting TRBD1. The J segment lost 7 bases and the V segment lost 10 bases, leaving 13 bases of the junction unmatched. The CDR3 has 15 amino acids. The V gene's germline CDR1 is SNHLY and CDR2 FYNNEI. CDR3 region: CAIPISLDRGNEQFF. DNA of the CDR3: TGTGCCATCCCTATCTCTCTGGACAGGGGGAATGAGCAGTTCTTC.

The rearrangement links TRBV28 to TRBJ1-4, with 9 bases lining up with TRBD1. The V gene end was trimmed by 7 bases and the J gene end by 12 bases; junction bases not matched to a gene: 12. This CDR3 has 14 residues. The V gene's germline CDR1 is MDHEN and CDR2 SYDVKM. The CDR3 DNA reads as TGTGCCAGCAAGGACCCTGGGACAGGGAGGCAACTGTTTTTT. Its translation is CASKDPGTGRQLFF.

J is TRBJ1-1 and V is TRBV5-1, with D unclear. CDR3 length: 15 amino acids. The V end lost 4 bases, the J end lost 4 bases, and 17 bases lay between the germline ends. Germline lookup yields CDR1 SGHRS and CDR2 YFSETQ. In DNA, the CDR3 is TGCGCCAGCAGCGCCTCGACATCGGTTACCACTGAAGCTTTCTTT. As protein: CASSASTSVTTEAFF. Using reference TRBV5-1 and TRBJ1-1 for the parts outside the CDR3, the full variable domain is KAGVTQTPRYLIKTRGQQVTLSCSPISGHRSVSWYQQTPGQGLQFLFEYFSETQRNKGNFPGRFSGRQFSNSRSEMNVSTLELGDSALYLCASSASTSVTTEAFFGQGTRLTVV.

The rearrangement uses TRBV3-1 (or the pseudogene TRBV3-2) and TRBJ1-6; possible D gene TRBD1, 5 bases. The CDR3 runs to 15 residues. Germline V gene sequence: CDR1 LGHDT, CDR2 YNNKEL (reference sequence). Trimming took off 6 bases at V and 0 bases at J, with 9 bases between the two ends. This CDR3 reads CASRADSSYNSPLHF. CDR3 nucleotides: TGTGCCAGCAGAGCTGACAGCTCCTATAATTCACCCCTCCACTTT.

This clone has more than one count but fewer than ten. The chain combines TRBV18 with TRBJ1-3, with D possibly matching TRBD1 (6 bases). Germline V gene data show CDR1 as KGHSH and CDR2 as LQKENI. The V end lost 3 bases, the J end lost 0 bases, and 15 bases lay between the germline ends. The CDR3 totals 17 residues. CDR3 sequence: CASSPNRDILSGNTIYF. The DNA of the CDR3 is TGTGCCAGCTCACCGAACCGGGACATTCTCTCTGGAAACACCATATATTTT.

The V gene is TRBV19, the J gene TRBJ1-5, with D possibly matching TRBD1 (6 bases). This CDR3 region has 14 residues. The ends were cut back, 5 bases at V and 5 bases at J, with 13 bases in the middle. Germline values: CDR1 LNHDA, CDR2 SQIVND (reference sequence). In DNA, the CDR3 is TGTGCCAGTAGTTCCCGAGGGGGTCATCAGCCCCAGCATTTT. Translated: CASSSRGGHQPQHF.

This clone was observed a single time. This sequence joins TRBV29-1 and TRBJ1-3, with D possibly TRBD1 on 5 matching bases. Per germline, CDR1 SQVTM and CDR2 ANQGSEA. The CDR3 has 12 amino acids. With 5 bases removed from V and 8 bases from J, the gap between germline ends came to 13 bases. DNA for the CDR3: TGCAGCGTTCGGGAGGGGTGGGACACCATATATTTT. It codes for CSVREGWDTIYF. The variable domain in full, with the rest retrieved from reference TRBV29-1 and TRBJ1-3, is SAVISQKPSRDICQRGTSLTIQCQVDSQVTMMFWYRQQPGQSLTLIATANQGSEATYESGFVIDKFPISRPNLTFSTLTVSNMSPEDSSIYLCSVREGWDTIYFGEGSWLTVV.

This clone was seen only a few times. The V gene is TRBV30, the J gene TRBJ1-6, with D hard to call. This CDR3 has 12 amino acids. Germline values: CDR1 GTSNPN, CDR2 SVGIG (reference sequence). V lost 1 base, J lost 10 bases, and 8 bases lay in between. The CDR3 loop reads CAWSAYVSPLHF. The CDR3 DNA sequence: TGTGCCTGGAGTGCCTACGTGTCACCCCTCCACTTT.

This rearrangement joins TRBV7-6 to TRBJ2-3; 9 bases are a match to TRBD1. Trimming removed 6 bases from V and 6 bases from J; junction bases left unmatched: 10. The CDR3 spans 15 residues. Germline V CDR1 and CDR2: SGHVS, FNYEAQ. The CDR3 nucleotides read TGTGCCAGCAGTTCACAGGGGGCCCCCCAGGATACGCAGTATTTT. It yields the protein CASSSQGAPQDTQYF.

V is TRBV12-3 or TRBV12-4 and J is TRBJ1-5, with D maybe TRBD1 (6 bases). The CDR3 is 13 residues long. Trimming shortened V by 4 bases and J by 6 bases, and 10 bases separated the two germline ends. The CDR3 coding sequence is TGTGCCAGCAGTTCTGGGGGCGGTCAGCCCCAGCATTTT. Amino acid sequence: CASSSGGGQPQHF.

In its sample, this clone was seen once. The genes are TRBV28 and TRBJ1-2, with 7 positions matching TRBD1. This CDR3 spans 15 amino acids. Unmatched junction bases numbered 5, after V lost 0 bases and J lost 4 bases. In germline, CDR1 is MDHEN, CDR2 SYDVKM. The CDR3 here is CASSLWAGGGYGYTF. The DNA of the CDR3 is TGTGCCAGCAGTTTATGGGCAGGGGGTGGCTATGGCTACACCTTC.

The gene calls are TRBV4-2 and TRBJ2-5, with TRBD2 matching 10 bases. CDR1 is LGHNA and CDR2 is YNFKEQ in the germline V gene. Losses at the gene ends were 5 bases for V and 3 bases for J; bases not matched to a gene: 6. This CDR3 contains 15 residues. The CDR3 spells CASSTASGGKETQYF. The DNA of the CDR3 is TGTGCCAGCAGCACCGCTAGCGGGGGCAAAGAGACCCAGTACTTC.

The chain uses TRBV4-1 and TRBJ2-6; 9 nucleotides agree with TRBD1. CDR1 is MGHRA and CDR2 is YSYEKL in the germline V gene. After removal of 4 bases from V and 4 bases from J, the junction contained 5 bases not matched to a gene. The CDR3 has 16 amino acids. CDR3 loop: CASSPTGGSGANVLTF. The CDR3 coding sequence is TGCGCCAGCAGCCCTACAGGGGGCTCGGGGGCCAACGTCCTGACTTTC.

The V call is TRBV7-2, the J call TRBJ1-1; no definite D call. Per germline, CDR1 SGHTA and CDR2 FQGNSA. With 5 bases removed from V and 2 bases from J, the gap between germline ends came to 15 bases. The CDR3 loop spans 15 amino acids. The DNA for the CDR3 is TGTGCCAGCAGCCAACTGACACGTACAAACACTGAAGCTTTCTTT. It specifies CASSQLTRTNTEAFF.

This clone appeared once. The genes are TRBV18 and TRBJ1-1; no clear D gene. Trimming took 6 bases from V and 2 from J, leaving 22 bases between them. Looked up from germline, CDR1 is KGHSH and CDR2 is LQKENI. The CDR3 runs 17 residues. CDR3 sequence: CASSHTAPDWKNTEAFF. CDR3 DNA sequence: TGTGCCAGCTCCCATACCGCTCCGGACTGGAAAAACACTGAAGCTTTCTTT. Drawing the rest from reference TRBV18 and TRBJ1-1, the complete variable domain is NAGVMQNPRHLVRRRGQEARLRCSPMKGHSHVYWYRQLPEEGLKFMVYLQKENIIDESGMPKERFSAEFPKEGPSILRIQQVVRGDSAAYFCASSHTAPDWKNTEAFFGQGTRLTVV.

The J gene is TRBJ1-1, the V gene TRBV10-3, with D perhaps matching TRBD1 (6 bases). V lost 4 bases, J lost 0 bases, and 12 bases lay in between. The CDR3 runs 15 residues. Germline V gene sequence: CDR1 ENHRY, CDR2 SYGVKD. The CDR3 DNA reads TGTGCCATCAGTGCCGCCAGGGGACTGAACACTGAAGCTTTCTTT. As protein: CAISAARGLNTEAFF.

DNA for the CDR3: TGTGCCAGCAGAGGGGGCGGCTCGAACACCGGGGAGCTGTTTTTT. Its protein is CASRGGGSNTGELFF. The rearrangement links TRBV7-8 to TRBJ2-2; TRBD1 agrees at 7 bases. The length of the CDR3 is 15 residues. Trimming removed 6 bases from V and 0 bases from J; junction bases left unmatched: 4. The V gene's germline CDR1 is SGHVS and CDR2 FQNEAQ.

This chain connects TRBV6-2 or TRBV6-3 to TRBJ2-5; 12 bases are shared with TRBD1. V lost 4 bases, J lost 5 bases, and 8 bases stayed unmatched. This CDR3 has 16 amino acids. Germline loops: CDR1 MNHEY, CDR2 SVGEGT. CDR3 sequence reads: CASSWGQGAIDETQYF. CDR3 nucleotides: TGTGCCAGCAGTTGGGGACAGGGGGCAATCGATGAGACCCAGTACTTC.

CDR3 bases: TGTGCCAGCAGTGAAAGGGGGATGACAGTCAAAAACATTCAGTACTTC. Its protein is CASSERGMTVKNIQYF. The chain employs TRBV2 and TRBJ2-4; possible D gene TRBD1, 6 bases. Trimming pared 2 bases from V and 3 bases from J, leaving 14 bases between. This CDR3 spans 16 amino acids. Germline V lookup: CDR1 SNHLY, CDR2 FYNNEI. Filled out from reference TRBV2 and TRBJ2-4, the complete variable domain reads EPEVTQTPSHQVTQMGQEVILRCVPISNHLYFYWYRQILGQKVEFLVSFYNNEISEKSEIFDDQFSVERPDGSNFTLKIRSTKLEDSAMYFCASSERGMTVKNIQYFGAGTRLSVL.

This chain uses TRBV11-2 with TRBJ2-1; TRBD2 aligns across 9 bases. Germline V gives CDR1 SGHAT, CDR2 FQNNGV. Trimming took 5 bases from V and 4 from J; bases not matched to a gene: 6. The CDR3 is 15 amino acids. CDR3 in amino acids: CASSLPAGGYNEQFF. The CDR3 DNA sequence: TGTGCCAGCAGCCTCCCAGCGGGGGGTTACAATGAGCAGTTCTTC.

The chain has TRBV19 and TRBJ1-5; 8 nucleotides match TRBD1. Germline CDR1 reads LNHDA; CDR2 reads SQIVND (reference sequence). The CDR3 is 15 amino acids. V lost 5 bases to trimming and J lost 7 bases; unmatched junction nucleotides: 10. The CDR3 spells CASSQMTGVGQPQHF. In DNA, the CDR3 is TGTGCCAGTAGTCAAATGACAGGGGTAGGGCAGCCCCAGCATTTT. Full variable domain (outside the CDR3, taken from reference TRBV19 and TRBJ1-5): DGGITQSPKYLFRKEGQNVTLSCEQNLNHDAMYWYRQDPGQGLRLIYYSQIVNDFQKGDIAEGYSVSREKKESFPLTVTSAQKNPTAFYLCASSQMTGVGQPQHFGDGTRLSIL.

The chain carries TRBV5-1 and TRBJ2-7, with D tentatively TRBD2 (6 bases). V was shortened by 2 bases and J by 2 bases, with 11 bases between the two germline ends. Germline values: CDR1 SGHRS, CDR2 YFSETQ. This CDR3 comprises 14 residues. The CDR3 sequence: CASSFEAGPYEQYF. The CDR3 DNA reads TGCGCCAGCAGCTTCGAGGCGGGGCCCTACGAGCAGTACTTC.

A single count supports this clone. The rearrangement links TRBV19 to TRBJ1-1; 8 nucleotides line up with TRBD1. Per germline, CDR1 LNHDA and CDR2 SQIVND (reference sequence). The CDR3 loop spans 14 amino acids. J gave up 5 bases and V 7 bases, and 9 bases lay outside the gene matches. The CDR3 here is CASISTGDGTEAFF. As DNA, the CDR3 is TGTGCCAGTATTTCGACAGGGGATGGAACTGAAGCTTTCTTT.

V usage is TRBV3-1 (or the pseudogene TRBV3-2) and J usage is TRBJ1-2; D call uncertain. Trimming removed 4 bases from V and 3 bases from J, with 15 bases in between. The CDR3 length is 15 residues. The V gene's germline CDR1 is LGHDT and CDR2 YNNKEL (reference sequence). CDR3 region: CASSRYRPGDYGYTF. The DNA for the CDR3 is TGTGCCAGCAGCCGATACAGACCCGGGGACTATGGCTACACCTTC.

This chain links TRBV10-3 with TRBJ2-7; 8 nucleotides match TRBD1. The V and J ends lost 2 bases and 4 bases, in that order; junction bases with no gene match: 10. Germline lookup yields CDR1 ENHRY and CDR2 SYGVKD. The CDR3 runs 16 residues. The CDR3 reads CAISEPAPGTGYEQYF. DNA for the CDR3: TGTGCCATCAGTGAGCCAGCCCCCGGGACAGGATACGAGCAGTACTTC.

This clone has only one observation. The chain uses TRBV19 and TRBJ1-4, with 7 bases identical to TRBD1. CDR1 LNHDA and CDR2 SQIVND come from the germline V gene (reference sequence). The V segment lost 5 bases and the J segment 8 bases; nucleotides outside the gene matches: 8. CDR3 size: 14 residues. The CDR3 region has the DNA TGTGCCAGTAGTCCGACAGGGCACCGGGAAAAACTGTTTTTT. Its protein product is CASSPTGHREKLFF.

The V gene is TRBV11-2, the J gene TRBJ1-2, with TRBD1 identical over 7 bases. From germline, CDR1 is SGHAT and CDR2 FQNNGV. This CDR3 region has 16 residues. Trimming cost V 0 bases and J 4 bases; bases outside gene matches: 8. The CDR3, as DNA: TGTGCCAGCAGCTTAGATGTACCAGGGGGACTCTATGGCTACACCTTC. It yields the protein CASSLDVPGGLYGYTF. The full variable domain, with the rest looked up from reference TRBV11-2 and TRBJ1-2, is EAGVAQSPRYKIIEKRQSVAFWCNPISGHATLYWYQQILGQGPKLLIQFQNNGVVDDSQLPKDRFSAERLKGVDSTLKIQPAKLEDSAVYLCASSLDVPGGLYGYTFGSGTRLTVV.